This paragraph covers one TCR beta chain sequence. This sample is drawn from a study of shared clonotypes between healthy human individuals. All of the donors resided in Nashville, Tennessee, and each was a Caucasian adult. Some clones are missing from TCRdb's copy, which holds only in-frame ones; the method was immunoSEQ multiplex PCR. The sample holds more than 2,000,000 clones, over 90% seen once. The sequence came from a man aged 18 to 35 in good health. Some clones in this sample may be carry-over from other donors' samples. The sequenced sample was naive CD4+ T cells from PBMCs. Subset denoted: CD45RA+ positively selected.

For the CDR3, the DNA is TGTGCCACCAGCAGAACTACCGGGACAGGTCTCACAGATACGCAGTATTTT. The encoded protein is CATSRTTGTGLTDTQYF. The chain links TRBV15 to TRBJ2-3; 8 nucleotides align to TRBD1. Germline V lookup: CDR1 LNHNV, CDR2 YYDKDF (reference sequence). V shed 2 bases, J shed 2 bases, and the junction held 9 bases outside the gene matches. The CDR3 totals 17 residues.